These 24 T cell receptor beta chains originate from one sample sequenced in a study of cytomegalovirus exposure and HLA in healthy donors. Sequencing used immunoSEQ multiplex PCR; TCRdb keeps in-frame clones, though not all of them. The sample has 100,000 to 150,000 clones; 80% to 90% are singletons. Material for sequencing was PBMCs. The receptors here all came from a woman aged 18-29 years in good health and CMV-seronegative.

The V and J genes are TRBV9 and TRBJ2-3; D possibly corresponds to TRBD2 (5 bases). CDR1 is SGDLS, CDR2 YYNGEE, per germline. Between the trimmed V and J ends, which lost 3 bases and 2 bases, there was a span of 13 bases. The CDR3 loop spans 15 amino acids. Written as DNA, the CDR3 is TGTGCCAGCAGCGCCGCGGGTCAGAACACAGATACGCAGTATTTT. This codes for CASSAAGQNTDTQYF.

The V and J genes are TRBV6-5 and TRBJ1-1; D is undetermined. V lost 0 bases, J lost 6 bases, and 8 bases lay in between. This CDR3 has 13 residues. CDR1 and CDR2 from the germline V gene are MNHEY and SVGAGI. The CDR3 protein is CASSYSGTPEAFF. CDR3 nucleotide sequence: TGTGCCAGCAGTTACTCTGGCACCCCTGAAGCTTTCTTT.

The chain is built from TRBV4-2 and TRBJ2-7, with a tentative D call TRBD1 (5 bases). This CDR3 is 16 amino acids long. Trimming stripped 1 base from V and 2 bases from J, with 15 bases between. In germline, CDR1 is LGHNA, CDR2 YNFKEQ. The DNA of the CDR3 is TGTGCCAGCAGCCAAGCAAGGCCAGGGAAAACCTACGAGCAGTACGTC. This gives the protein CASSQARPGKTYEQYV.

The chain joins TRBV27 to TRBJ2-1; the match to TRBD2 covers 13 bases. The J segment lost 13 bases and the V segment lost 2 bases, leaving 8 bases of the junction unmatched. Germline lookup yields CDR1 MNHEY and CDR2 SMNVEV (reference sequence). The CDR3 is 15 residues long. The CDR3 DNA reads as TGTGCCAGCAGTTTAGGACTAGCGGGAGCCACCCACCAGTTCTTC. Translation gives CASSLGLAGATHQFF.

The chain employs TRBV5-4 and TRBJ2-1, with TRBD1 identical over 11 bases. The CDR3 length is 16 residues. The ends lost 6 bases at V and 0 bases at J; junction bases unmatched: 5. Germline values: CDR1 SGHNT, CDR2 YYREEE (reference sequence). The CDR3 spells CASNLGQGASYNEQFF. DNA of the CDR3: TGTGCCAGCAACCTAGGACAGGGGGCCTCCTACAATGAGCAGTTCTTC.

This clone was seen only a few times. The V and J genes are TRBV2 and TRBJ2-3; D call uncertain. The ends were cut back, 3 bases at V and 2 bases at J, with 6 bases in the middle. From germline, CDR1 is SNHLY and CDR2 FYNNEI. The CDR3 has 13 amino acids. The DNA for the CDR3 is TGTGCCAGCAGTGATCCGTCCACAGATACGCAGTATTTT. Residues: CASSDPSTDTQYF.

The chain employs TRBV28 and TRBJ1-6; 7 nucleotides agree with TRBD1. Germline CDR1 reads MDHEN; CDR2 reads SYDVKM. V lost 6 bases to trimming and J lost 0 bases; unmatched junction nucleotides: 17. This CDR3 is 20 amino acids long. CDR3 nucleotide sequence: TGTGCCAGCAGCATCCAAGATGGTAGGGGACAGAGCTCCTATAATTCACCCCTCCACTTT. It is translated as CASSIQDGRGQSSYNSPLHF. Supplemented by reference TRBV28 and TRBJ1-6, the full variable domain reads DVKVTQSSRYLVKRTGEKVFLECVQDMDHENMFWYRQDPGLGLRLIYFSYDVKMKEKGDIPEGYSVSREKKERFSLILESASTNQTSMYLCASSIQDGRGQSSYNSPLHFGNGTRLTVT.

The chain is built from TRBV2 and TRBJ1-5, with D hard to call. The CDR3 loop spans 16 amino acids. V was trimmed by 5 bases and J by 5 bases, leaving 19 bases between them. In germline, CDR1 is SNHLY, CDR2 FYNNEI. Here the CDR3 reads CASSPRSWTGDQPQHF. DNA for the CDR3: TGTGCCAGCAGTCCTAGGTCTTGGACGGGAGATCAGCCCCAGCATTTT.

This chain uses TRBV5-1 with TRBJ2-3; TRBD2 might be the D (5 bases). CDR1 and CDR2 (germline): SGHRS, YFSETQ. This CDR3 is built from 13 residues. The V end was cut by 6 bases, the J end by 4 bases, with 12 bases between. The CDR3 nucleotides are TGCGCCAGCACTGCGGGTCTGGCAGATACGCAGTATTTT. The encoded protein is CASTAGLADTQYF.

V usage is TRBV7-9 and J usage is TRBJ1-2, with 8 bases fitting TRBD1. CDR1 and CDR2 from the germline V gene are SEHNR and FQNEAQ (reference sequence). The CDR3 is 15 amino acids. The V and J ends lost 4 bases and 7 bases, in that order; junction bases with no gene match: 11. This CDR3 is CASSSSDRGLGGYTF. CDR3 in DNA: TGTGCCAGCAGCTCCAGTGACAGGGGTCTTGGTGGCTACACCTTC.

The rearrangement links TRBV5-1 to TRBJ1-3, with D uncertain. Trimming removed 4 bases from V and 6 bases from J, with 14 bases in between. CDR3 length equals 14 residues. CDR1 is SGHRS, CDR2 YFSETQ, per germline. The CDR3 coding sequence is TGCGCCAGCAGCGCGGGAACTACGGAAAACACCATATATTTT. It is translated as CASSAGTTENTIYF.

The V and J genes are TRBV6-6 and TRBJ2-3; weak D call: TRBD2 (5 bases). Trimming took 2 bases from V and 13 from J, leaving 13 bases between them. The length of the CDR3 is 12 residues. Germline V lookup: CDR1 MNHNY, CDR2 SVGAGI (reference sequence). The CDR3 here is CASSYGVQAEYF. DNA for the CDR3: TGTGCCAGCAGTTACGGGGTTCAAGCGGAGTATTTT.

The rearrangement links TRBV30 to TRBJ1-6; D is uncertain. The CDR3 has 13 amino acids. Germline lookup yields CDR1 GTSNPN and CDR2 SVGIG (reference sequence). V was shortened by 0 bases and J by 8 bases, with 8 bases between the two germline ends. CDR3 DNA: TGTGCCTGGAGTGTCTCCTTTTATTCACCCCTCCACTTT. This translates into CAWSVSFYSPLHF.

The chain carries TRBV5-1 and TRBJ2-5; TRBD2 aligns across 12 bases. V was clipped by 6 bases and J by 3 bases; unmatched bases: 3. The germline V gene has CDR1 SGHRS and CDR2 YFSETQ. The CDR3 runs to 14 residues. CDR3 nucleotides: TGCGCCAGCAAGGCTAGCGGGGGGGAAGAGACCCAGTACTTC. Translated, it gives CASKASGGEETQYF.

The genes are TRBV6-1 and TRBJ1-1; unclear D gene. Germline values: CDR1 MNHNS, CDR2 SASEGT. This CDR3 has 14 residues. The V end lost 0 bases, the J end lost 4 bases, and 9 bases lay between the germline ends. As DNA, the CDR3 is TGTGCCAGCAGTGAAGCCGAATACGGCACTGAAGCTTTCTTT. This translates into CASSEAEYGTEAFF.

This chain connects TRBV6-6 to TRBJ1-1, with D possibly matching TRBD1 (5 bases). Germline loops: CDR1 MNHNY, CDR2 SVGAGI (reference sequence). V shed 0 bases and J shed 0 bases, with 8 bases lying between them. The CDR3 is 15 amino acids. DNA for the CDR3: TGTGCCAGCAGTTACTCGGCACAGGTGAACACTGAAGCTTTCTTT. It yields the protein CASSYSAQVNTEAFF.

V gene TRBV7-6 combines with J gene TRBJ2-5; 7 bases fit TRBD1. The CDR3 covers 14 residues. V lost 4 bases to trimming and J lost 4 bases; unmatched junction nucleotides: 6. Germline V gene data show CDR1 as SGHVS and CDR2 as FNYEAQ. CDR3 bases: TGTGCCAGCAGCTCCAACAGGGGATCAGAGACCCAGTACTTC. Amino acids: CASSSNRGSETQYF.

The gene calls are TRBV5-8 and TRBJ2-5; no reliable D call. The CDR3 covers 10 residues. Trimming cost V 8 bases and J 4 bases, with 6 bases left between them. CDR1 SGHTS and CDR2 YDEGEE come from the germline V gene. The CDR3 is CASLGETQYF. DNA of the CDR3: TGTGCCAGTCTAGGAGAGACCCAGTACTTC. Complete variable domain (other parts from reference TRBV5-8 and TRBJ2-5): EAGVTQSPTHLIKTRGQQATLRCSPISGHTSVYWYQQALGLGLQFLLWYDEGEERNRGNFPPRFSGRQFPNYSSELNVNALELEDSALYLCASLGETQYFGPGTRLLVL.

This clone has a single count. The chain combines TRBV6-1 with TRBJ1-2, with 9 nucleotides matching TRBD1. Trimming took 4 bases from V and 8 from J; bases not matched to a gene: 11. The CDR3 is 15 amino acids. Germline V lookup: CDR1 MNHNS, CDR2 SASEGT. The CDR3 DNA sequence: TGTGCCAGCAGTGGTACCGGGACAGGGTCATCCGGCTACACCTTC. Its translation is CASSGTGTGSSGYTF.

This clone came up once. The gene calls are TRBV30 and TRBJ2-5; no reliable D call. Germline loops: CDR1 GTSNPN, CDR2 SVGIG (reference sequence). The V end lost 1 base, the J end lost 5 bases, and 11 bases lay between the germline ends. CDR3 length: 13 residues. CDR3 sequence reads: CAWSAGYGETQYF. The CDR3 DNA is TGTGCCTGGAGTGCTGGGTACGGGGAGACCCAGTACTTC.

The chain employs TRBV7-9 and TRBJ2-4; D is ambiguous. Trimming cost V 5 bases and J 4 bases, with 12 bases left between them. Germline CDR1 SEHNR, CDR2 FQNEAQ (reference sequence). CDR3 length: 14 residues. As DNA, the CDR3 is TGTGCCAGCAGCCCCGGCACAGATAAAAACATTCAGTACTTC. It is translated as CASSPGTDKNIQYF.

Concerning this clone: This sample also contains other DNA sequences that code for the same CDR3. The chain couples TRBV5-1 to TRBJ2-5; 9 bases are shared with TRBD1. Germline trimming cut 3 bases from V and 5 bases from J; bases unmatched to any gene: 2. Germline CDR1 is SGHRS and CDR2 is YFSETQ. This CDR3 is 13 amino acids long. CDR3 sequence reads: CASSSGQGETQYF. In nucleotides, the CDR3 is TGCGCCAGCAGCTCGGGACAGGGTGAGACCCAGTACTTC.

The V call is TRBV25-1, the J call TRBJ2-1; 14 positions match TRBD2. Germline trimming cut 4 bases from V and 6 bases from J; bases unmatched to any gene: 2. The germline gives CDR1 MGHDK, CDR2 SYGVNS. The CDR3 runs 15 residues. The CDR3 sequence: CASSGGLAGVNEQFF. CDR3 nucleotide sequence: TGTGCCAGCAGTGGGGGACTAGCGGGGGTCAATGAGCAGTTCTTC.

This clone appeared a few times. This chain uses TRBV5-1 with TRBJ2-2; the D gene is possibly TRBD2 (6 bases). The CDR3 length is 17 residues. Trimming took 4 bases from V and 3 from J, leaving 19 bases between them. Germline CDR1 SGHRS, CDR2 YFSETQ. The CDR3 DNA is TGCGCCAGCAGCGCACAAGGCGGACTATCCGACACCGGGGAGCTGTTTTTT. It encodes CASSAQGGLSDTGELFF.